The 32 T cell receptor beta chains below come from one sample, sequenced in a study of OX40 agonist ivuxolimab in advanced cancers. Data came from immunoSEQ multiplex PCR; TCRdb stores just in-frame clones and leaves some out. Here the sample spans 100,000 or so clones, roughly 95% being singletons. Sequencing used CD4+ or CD8+ T cells sorted from blood, obtained in a trial of the OX40 agonist ivuxolimab. The receptor set was obtained from an adult with an advanced solid tumor such as melanoma, head and neck, liver or kidney cancer.

In its sample, this clone was seen once. DNA of the CDR3: TGCAGTGCTGGACAGGGTTACGAGCAGTACTTC. It is translated as CSAGQGYEQYF. V usage is TRBV20-1 and J usage is TRBJ2-7; 8 bases match TRBD1. The CDR3 runs 11 residues. J gave up 4 bases and V 5 bases, and 1 base lay outside the gene matches. CDR1 is DFQATT and CDR2 is SNEGSKA in the germline V gene (reference sequence).

This chain joins TRBV7-9 and TRBJ1-1; maybe TRBD1 (6 bases). The CDR3 is made up of 17 amino acids. CDR1 and CDR2 from the germline V gene are SEHNR and FQNEAQ (reference sequence). V lost 6 bases and J lost 1, with 21 bases in between. In DNA, the CDR3 is TGTGCCAGCAGAGGGGGGAGGGTACCTGGGGAGAACACTGAAGCTTTCTTT. Encoded protein: CASRGGRVPGENTEAFF.

The chain employs TRBV4-3 and TRBJ2-7; 8 bases map to TRBD2. This CDR3 region has 15 residues. Germline lookup yields CDR1 LGHNA and CDR2 YSLEER. After removal of 1 base from V and 5 bases from J, the junction contained 7 bases not matched to a gene. CDR3 region: CASSQGTSRAHEQYF. In DNA, the CDR3 is TGCGCCAGCAGCCAAGGGACTAGCAGGGCCCACGAGCAGTACTTC.

The CDR3 DNA reads as TGTGCCAGCAGCTCAATGGCGTGGCAGAGAGACACAGATACGCAGTATTTT. It is translated as CASSSMAWQRDTDTQYF. The chain couples TRBV7-2 to TRBJ2-3, with D hard to call. The V and J ends lost 4 bases and 2 bases respectively, with 19 bases between them. This CDR3 has 17 residues. CDR1 SGHTA and CDR2 FQGNSA come from the germline V gene.

The chain carries TRBV5-6 and TRBJ2-1; no firm D call. The CDR3 spans 13 residues. V lost 1 base, J lost 10 bases, and 12 bases lay in between. Germline-derived CDR1 and CDR2 are SGHDT and YYEEEE. The CDR3 DNA is TGTGCCAGCAGCTTGAGGATCGCTGACGAGCAGTTCTTC. This codes for CASSLRIADEQFF.

The chain combines TRBV7-3 with TRBJ2-3; 8 bases are shared with TRBD1. Germline-derived CDR1 and CDR2 are SGHTA and FQGTGA. The junction had 17 bases not matched to a gene; V was cut back by 8 bases and J by 10 bases. This CDR3 is built from 15 residues. The CDR3 loop is CASSSGQGLSQAQYF. The CDR3 DNA reads as TGTGCCAGCTCGTCAGGACAGGGTTTATCCCAGGCGCAGTATTTT.

V gene TRBV6-6 combines with J gene TRBJ1-2, with D possibly TRBD1 on 6 matching bases. CDR1 and CDR2 from the germline V gene are MNHNY and SVGAGI (reference sequence). Trimming cost V 1 base and J 6 bases, with 9 bases left between them. The CDR3 is 13 amino acids. CDR3 protein: CASSYWAGDGYTF. DNA of the CDR3: TGTGCCAGCAGTTACTGGGCAGGGGATGGCTACACCTTC.

This clone is a singleton in its sample. V usage is TRBV27 and J usage is TRBJ2-7, with D possibly called TRBD1 or TRBD2 (5 bases each). Trimming shortened V by 6 bases and J by 2 bases, and 11 bases separated the two germline ends. The germline V gene has CDR1 MNHEY and CDR2 SMNVEV (reference sequence). This CDR3 is 13 amino acids long. As DNA, the CDR3 is TGTGCCAGCAGGGGGACGGGGACCTACGAGCAGTACTTC. It yields the protein CASRGTGTYEQYF.

Concerning this clone: Other DNA sequences in the sample encode the same CDR3. The J gene is TRBJ1-5, the V gene TRBV27; D not resolved. Trimming stripped 3 bases from V and 1 base from J, with 4 bases between. Germline-derived CDR1 and CDR2 are MNHEY and SMNVEV (reference sequence). The CDR3 runs to 13 residues. CDR3 residues: CASSLGSNQPQHF. CDR3 DNA: TGTGCCAGCAGTTTGGGGAGCAATCAGCCCCAGCATTTT.

The V and J genes are TRBV19 and TRBJ1-1; D uncertain. The germline V gene encodes CDR1 LNHDA and CDR2 SQIVND (reference sequence). V lost 6 bases, J lost 0 bases, and 8 bases lay in between. The CDR3 is 13 residues long. CDR3 region: CASRLSMNTEAFF. CDR3 DNA sequence: TGTGCCAGTAGGTTATCGATGAACACTGAAGCTTTCTTT.

The J gene is TRBJ2-2, the V gene TRBV29-1; D gene uncertain. V was shortened by 6 bases and J by 1 base, with 9 bases between the two germline ends. Germline CDR1 and CDR2: SQVTM and ANQGSEA. The CDR3 is 13 amino acids. The CDR3 DNA reads TGCAGCGTCGGACGGGTGAACACCGGGGAGCTGTTTTTT. Amino acid sequence: CSVGRVNTGELFF.

The genes are TRBV5-1 and TRBJ2-5, with TRBD2 identical over 7 bases. This CDR3 has 13 amino acids. CDR1 and CDR2 from the germline V gene are SGHRS and YFSETQ. J was trimmed by 2 bases and V by 6 bases; bases with no gene match: 4. Here the CDR3 reads CASTPAGQETQYF. CDR3 DNA: TGCGCCAGCACACCAGCGGGACAAGAGACCCAGTACTTC.

The chain couples TRBV4-1 to TRBJ1-5; D unclear. This CDR3 has 17 residues. Germline V CDR1 and CDR2: MGHRA, YSYEKL. Trimming cost V 0 bases and J 7 bases, with 19 bases left between them. In DNA, the CDR3 is TGCGCCAGCAGCCAAGATAGGTCGCTAGTTTTAGACCAGCCCCAGCATTTT. This encodes CASSQDRSLVLDQPQHF.

V usage is TRBV4-1 and J usage is TRBJ2-1; 16 bases match TRBD2. The J segment lost 13 bases and the V segment lost 1 base, leaving 13 bases of the junction unmatched. This CDR3 has 18 amino acids. Germline CDR1 and CDR2: MGHRA and YSYEKL. The CDR3 is CASSQGHTPGLAGGQQFF. Here the CDR3 DNA reads TGCGCCAGCAGCCAAGGTCACACCCCGGGACTAGCGGGAGGGCAACAGTTCTTC.

The V call is TRBV10-1, the J call TRBJ2-7; the match to TRBD2 covers 9 bases. CDR1 is WNHNN and CDR2 is SYGVQD in the germline V gene (reference sequence). V was clipped by 0 bases and J by 4 bases; unmatched bases: 4. The CDR3 runs to 15 residues. In nucleotides, the CDR3 is TGCGCCAGCAGTGAGTCCAGCGGGGGGATGTACGAGCAGTACTTC. It is translated as CASSESSGGMYEQYF.

The genes are TRBV7-3 and TRBJ2-1, with 7 positions matching TRBD2. This CDR3 is 16 amino acids long. Germline lookup yields CDR1 SGHTA and CDR2 FQGTGA. V lost 6 bases to trimming and J lost 6 bases; unmatched junction nucleotides: 14. The CDR3 loop is CASSSLEAGVGNEQFF. CDR3 nucleotide sequence: TGTGCCAGCAGTTCTCTGGAGGCGGGGGTCGGCAATGAGCAGTTCTTC.

The chain carries TRBV10-3 and TRBJ2-7; D uncertain. CDR1 is ENHRY and CDR2 is SYGVKD in the germline V gene. The CDR3 consists of 12 residues. Between the trimmed V and J ends, which lost 6 bases and 3 bases, there was a span of 9 bases. CDR3 DNA sequence: TGTGCCATCAGCGAGAAGAACTACGAGCAGTACTTC. Its translation is CAISEKNYEQYF.

The gene calls are TRBV28 and TRBJ2-3; TRBD2 aligns across 7 bases. CDR3 length: 17 amino acids. Per the germline V gene, CDR1 is MDHEN and CDR2 is SYDVKM. V was clipped by 4 bases and J by 4 bases; unmatched bases: 14. The chain's CDR3 is CASSYPLGAGRADTQYF. The CDR3 region has the DNA TGTGCCAGCAGTTACCCTTTGGGAGCGGGAAGGGCAGATACGCAGTATTTT.

This rearrangement joins TRBV6-5 to TRBJ2-1, with D hard to call. CDR1 is MNHEY, CDR2 SVGAGI, per germline. V was shortened by 6 bases and J by 7 bases, with 10 bases between the two germline ends. The CDR3 loop spans 12 amino acids. For the CDR3, the DNA is TGTGCCAGCAGAGACCTTAGGAATGAGCAGTTCTTC. Translated: CASRDLRNEQFF.

The CDR3 reads CASSSSGGSYNEQFF. CDR3 coding DNA: TGTGCCAGCAGCTCTAGCGGGGGTTCCTACAATGAGCAGTTCTTC. The J gene is TRBJ2-1, the V gene TRBV11-3, with 10 bases fitting TRBD2. Germline V gene data show CDR1 as SGHNT and CDR2 as YENEEA. The CDR3 totals 15 residues. Unmatched junction bases numbered 1, after V lost 4 bases and J lost 1 base.

This chain joins TRBV29-1 and TRBJ2-7; TRBD1 agrees at 7 bases. Germline V gene lookup returns CDR1 SQVTM and CDR2 ANQGSEA. V trimming: 6 bases; J trimming: 1 base; junction bases outside the gene matches: 12. The CDR3 covers 15 residues. CDR3 sequence reads: CSVVDDRAVSYEQYF. CDR3 DNA: TGCAGCGTGGTAGATGACAGGGCGGTATCCTACGAGCAGTACTTC.

The chain joins TRBV15 to TRBJ1-2, with D unclear. V lost 1 base, J lost 1 base, and 4 bases lay in between. Germline V gene lookup returns CDR1 LNHNV and CDR2 YYDKDF (reference sequence). The CDR3 consists of 13 residues. Written as DNA, the CDR3 is TGTGCCACCAGCAGAGGGGATAACTATGGCTACACCTTC. This encodes CATSRGDNYGYTF.

This clone has just one count. This chain connects TRBV11-3 to TRBJ2-7, with a possible D match to TRBD2 (6 bases). CDR3 size: 13 residues. Trimming cost V 3 bases and J 2 bases, with 8 bases left between them. Germline-derived CDR1 and CDR2 are SGHNT and YENEEA. The CDR3 protein is CASSFAGTYEQYF. CDR3 in DNA: TGTGCCAGCAGCTTCGCGGGGACCTACGAGCAGTACTTC. Using reference TRBV11-3 and TRBJ2-7 for the parts outside the CDR3, the full variable domain is EAGVVQSPRYKIIEKKQPVAFWCNPISGHNTLYWYLQNLGQGPELLIRYENEEAVDDSQLPKDRFSAERLKGVDSTLKIQPAELGDSAVYLCASSFAGTYEQYFGPGTRLTVT.

The CDR3 spells CASSQYLGDTQYF. In DNA form, the CDR3 reads TGTGCCAGCAGCCAATACTTGGGGGATACGCAGTATTTT. V is TRBV4-2 and J is TRBJ2-3; D is unresolved. CDR3 length equals 13 residues. CDR1 is LGHNA and CDR2 is YNFKEQ in the germline V gene. Trimming pared 2 bases from V and 6 bases from J, leaving 9 bases between.

The chain has TRBV27 and TRBJ2-1; 12 positions match TRBD2. CDR1 is MNHEY and CDR2 is SMNVEV in the germline V gene (reference sequence). V lost 5 bases and J lost 3; bases outside the gene matches: 2. The CDR3 spans 15 residues. Written as DNA, the CDR3 is TGTGCCAGCAGTGCGGGACTAGCGGGCTACAATGAGCAGTTCTTC. It is translated as CASSAGLAGYNEQFF.

The J gene is TRBJ2-5, the V gene TRBV7-6, with unresolved D. The CDR3 is 13 amino acids. V was cut by 5 bases and J by 5 bases, with 12 bases left in between. CDR1 SGHVS and CDR2 FNYEAQ come from the germline V gene. CDR3 sequence: CASSPRPRETQYF. The CDR3 DNA reads as TGTGCCAGCAGCCCTAGACCTCGGGAGACCCAGTACTTC.

The chain employs TRBV6-5 and TRBJ2-7; TRBD2 matches 9 bases. CDR3 length: 16 residues. The ends lost 2 bases at V and 2 bases at J; junction bases unmatched: 7. Germline V gene lookup returns CDR1 MNHEY and CDR2 SVGAGI. Written as DNA, the CDR3 is TGTGCCAGCAGTTACGGGCCGACTAGCGGTACCTACGAGCAGTACTTC. As protein: CASSYGPTSGTYEQYF.

In nucleotides, the CDR3 is TGTGCCACCACAGCGGGGGGGAATGAGCAGTTCTTC. It yields the protein CATTAGGNEQFF. The chain has TRBV15 and TRBJ2-1; 10 nucleotides agree with TRBD2. Germline V gene data show CDR1 as LNHNV and CDR2 as YYDKDF (reference sequence). This CDR3 has 12 amino acids. V gave up 7 bases and J gave up 7 bases; unmatched junction bases: 1.

The sample holds one count of this clone. The rearrangement uses TRBV28 and TRBJ1-1; 10 bases line up with TRBD1. Germline V gene lookup returns CDR1 MDHEN and CDR2 SYDVKM. The CDR3 covers 15 residues. Trimming at V came to 3 bases and at J to 3 bases, leaving 4 bases not matched to a gene. The CDR3 bases are TGTGCCAGCAGTTTCCGGGACAGGGGATACACTGAAGCTTTCTTT. This translates into CASSFRDRGYTEAFF.

The CDR3 DNA reads TGTGCTCACTCCCGGACTAGCGGGGGCCCTGGGGAGCAGTACTTC. Its protein product is CAHSRTSGGPGEQYF. This chain links TRBV12-5 with TRBJ2-7; TRBD2 matches 13 bases. From germline, CDR1 is LGHNT and CDR2 FRNRAP. CDR3 length: 15 residues. The trim removed 11 bases at V and 7 bases at J, leaving 14 bases unmatched.

Concerning this clone itself: The same CDR3 is also encoded by other DNA sequences in this sample. The gene calls are TRBV27 and TRBJ1-1, with D maybe TRBD1 (5 bases). The CDR3 runs to 14 residues. Germline-derived CDR1 and CDR2 are MNHEY and SMNVEV (reference sequence). V lost 3 bases to trimming and J lost 2 bases, with 10 bases between them. The CDR3 DNA is TGTGCCAGCAGTTTCCAGGGTGGCAACACTGAAGCTTTCTTT. Translating it yields CASSFQGGNTEAFF.

This chain links TRBV28 with TRBJ2-1, with a weak D call TRBD1 (5 bases). V was shortened by 8 bases and J by 6 bases, with 11 bases between the two germline ends. This CDR3 has 12 residues. Looked up from germline, CDR1 is MDHEN and CDR2 is SYDVKM. The chain's CDR3 is CASDSFSNEQFF. CDR3 DNA: TGTGCCAGCGACAGCTTTAGCAATGAGCAGTTCTTC. The variable domain in full, with the rest retrieved from reference TRBV28 and TRBJ2-1, is DVKVTQSSRYLVKRTGEKVFLECVQDMDHENMFWYRQDPGLGLRLIYFSYDVKMKEKGDIPEGYSVSREKKERFSLILESASTNQTSMYLCASDSFSNEQFFGPGTRLTVL.